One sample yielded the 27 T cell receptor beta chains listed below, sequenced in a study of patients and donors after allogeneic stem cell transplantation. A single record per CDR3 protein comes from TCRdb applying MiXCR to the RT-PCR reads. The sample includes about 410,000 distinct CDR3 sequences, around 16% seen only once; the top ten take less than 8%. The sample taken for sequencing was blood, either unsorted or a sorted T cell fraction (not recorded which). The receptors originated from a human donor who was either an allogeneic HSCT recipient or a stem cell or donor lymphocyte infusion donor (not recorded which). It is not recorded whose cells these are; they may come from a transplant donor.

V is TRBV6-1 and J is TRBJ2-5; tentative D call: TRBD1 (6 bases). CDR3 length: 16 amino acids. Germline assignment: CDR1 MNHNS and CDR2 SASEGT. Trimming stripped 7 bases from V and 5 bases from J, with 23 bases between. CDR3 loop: CASIDRQQGRMETQYF. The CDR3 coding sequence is TGTGCCAGCATCGATCGCCAACAGGGTCGGATGGAGACCCAGTACTTC.

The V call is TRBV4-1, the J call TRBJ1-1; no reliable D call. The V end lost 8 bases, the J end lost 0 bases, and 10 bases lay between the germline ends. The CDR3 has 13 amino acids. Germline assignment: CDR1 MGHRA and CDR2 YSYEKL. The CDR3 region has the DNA TGCGCCAGCGTGCCCGGGGTGAACACTGAAGCTTTCTTT. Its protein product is CASVPGVNTEAFF.

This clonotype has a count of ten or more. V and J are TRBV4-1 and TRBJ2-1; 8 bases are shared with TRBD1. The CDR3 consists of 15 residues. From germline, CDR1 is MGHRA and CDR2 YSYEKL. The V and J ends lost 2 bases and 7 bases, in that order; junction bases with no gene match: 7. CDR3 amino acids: CASSQFRDRRNEQFF. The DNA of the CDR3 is TGCGCCAGCAGCCAATTTAGGGACAGGAGAAATGAGCAGTTCTTC.

The CDR3 is CASSPPSLGHEQYF. The DNA of the CDR3 is TGTGCCAGCTCACCCCCTAGCTTAGGGCACGAGCAGTACTTC. The V gene is TRBV18, the J gene TRBJ2-7; possibly TRBD2 for D (5 bases). Trimming took 3 bases from V and 5 from J, leaving 14 bases between them. Germline-derived CDR1 and CDR2 are KGHSH and LQKENI. There are 14 residues in the CDR3.

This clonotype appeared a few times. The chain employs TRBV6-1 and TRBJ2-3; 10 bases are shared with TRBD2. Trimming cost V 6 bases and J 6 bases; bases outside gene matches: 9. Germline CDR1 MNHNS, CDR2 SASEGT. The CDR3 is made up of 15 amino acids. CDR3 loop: CASSPLSGGFDTQYF. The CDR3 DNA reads TGTGCCAGCAGCCCACTTAGCGGGGGGTTCGATACGCAGTATTTT.

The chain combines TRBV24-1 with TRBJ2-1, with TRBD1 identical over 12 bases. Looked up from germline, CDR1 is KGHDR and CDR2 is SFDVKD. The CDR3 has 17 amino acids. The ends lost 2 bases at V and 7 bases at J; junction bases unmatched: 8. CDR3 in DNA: TGTGCCACCAGTGATTCTCCGGGACAGGGGGCCGGGAATGAGCAGTTCTTC. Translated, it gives CATSDSPGQGAGNEQFF.

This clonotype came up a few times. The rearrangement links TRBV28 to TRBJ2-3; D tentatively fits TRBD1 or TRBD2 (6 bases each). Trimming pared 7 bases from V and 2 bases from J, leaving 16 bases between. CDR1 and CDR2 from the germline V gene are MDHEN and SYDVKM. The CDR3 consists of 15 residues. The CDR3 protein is CASNGGQVHTDTQYF. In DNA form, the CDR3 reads TGTGCCAGCAATGGGGGGCAGGTCCACACAGATACGCAGTATTTT.

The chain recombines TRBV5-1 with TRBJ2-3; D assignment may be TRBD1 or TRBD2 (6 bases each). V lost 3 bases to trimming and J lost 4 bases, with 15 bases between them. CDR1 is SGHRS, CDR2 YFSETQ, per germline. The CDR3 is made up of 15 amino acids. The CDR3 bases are TGCGCCAGCAGCTACAGGGACTCTCGGTCAGATACGCAGTATTTT. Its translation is CASSYRDSRSDTQYF.

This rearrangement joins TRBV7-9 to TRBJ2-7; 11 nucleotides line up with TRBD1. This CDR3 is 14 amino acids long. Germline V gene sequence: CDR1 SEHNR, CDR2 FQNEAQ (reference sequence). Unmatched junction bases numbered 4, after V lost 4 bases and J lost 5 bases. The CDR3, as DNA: TGTGCCAGCAGCTGGGGACAGGGGGAGGACGAGCAGTACTTC. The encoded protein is CASSWGQGEDEQYF.

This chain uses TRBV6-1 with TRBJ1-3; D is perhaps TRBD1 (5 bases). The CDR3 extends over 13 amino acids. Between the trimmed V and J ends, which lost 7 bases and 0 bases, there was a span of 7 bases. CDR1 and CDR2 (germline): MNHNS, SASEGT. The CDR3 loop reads CASKRGSGNTIYF. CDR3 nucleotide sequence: TGTGCCAGCAAAAGGGGCTCTGGAAACACCATATATTTT.

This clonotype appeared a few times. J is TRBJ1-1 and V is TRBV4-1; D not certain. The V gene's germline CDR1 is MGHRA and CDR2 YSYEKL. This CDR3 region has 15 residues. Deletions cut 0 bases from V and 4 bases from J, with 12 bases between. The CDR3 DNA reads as TGCGCCAGCAGCCAAGAACGTGGTGTTCGCACTGAAGCTTTCTTT. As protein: CASSQERGVRTEAFF.

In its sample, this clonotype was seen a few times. The CDR3 protein is CASSVHDSGNTIYF. The CDR3, as DNA: TGTGCCAGCAGCGTCCATGACTCTGGAAACACCATATATTTT. This sequence joins TRBV9 and TRBJ1-3; the D is unclear. V lost 2 bases and J 0 bases, leaving 6 bases between the germline ends. The CDR3 extends over 14 amino acids. CDR1 is SGDLS, CDR2 YYNGEE, per germline.

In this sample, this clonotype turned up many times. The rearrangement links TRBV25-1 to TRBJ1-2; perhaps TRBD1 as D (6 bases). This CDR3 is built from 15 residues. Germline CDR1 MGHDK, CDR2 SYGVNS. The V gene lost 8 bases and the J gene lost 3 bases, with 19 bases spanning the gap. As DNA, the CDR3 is TGTGCCAGCGCGCAGGGCAGGGGAAAGGACTATGGCTACACCTTC. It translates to CASAQGRGKDYGYTF.

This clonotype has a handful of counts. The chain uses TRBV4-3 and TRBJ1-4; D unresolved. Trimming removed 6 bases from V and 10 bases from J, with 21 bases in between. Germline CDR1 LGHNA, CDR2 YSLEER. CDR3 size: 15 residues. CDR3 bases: TGCGCCAGCAGTCCCCTTATTGAGCAGCGGGCAAAACTGTTTTTT. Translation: CASSPLIEQRAKLFF.

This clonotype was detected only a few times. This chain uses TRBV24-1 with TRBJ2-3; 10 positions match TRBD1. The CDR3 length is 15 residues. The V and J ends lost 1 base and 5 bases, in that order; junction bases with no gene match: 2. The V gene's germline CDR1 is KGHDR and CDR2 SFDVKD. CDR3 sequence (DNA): TGTGCCACCAGTGATTTTGGGACAGGGGAAGATACGCAGTATTTT. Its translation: CATSDFGTGEDTQYF.

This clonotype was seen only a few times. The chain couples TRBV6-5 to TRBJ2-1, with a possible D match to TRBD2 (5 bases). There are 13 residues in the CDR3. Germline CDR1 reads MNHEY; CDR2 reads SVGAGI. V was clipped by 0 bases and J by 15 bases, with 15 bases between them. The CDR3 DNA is TGTGCCAGCAGTTACTCTTTTGTGGCGGGTTTGTTCTTC. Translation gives CASSYSFVAGLFF.

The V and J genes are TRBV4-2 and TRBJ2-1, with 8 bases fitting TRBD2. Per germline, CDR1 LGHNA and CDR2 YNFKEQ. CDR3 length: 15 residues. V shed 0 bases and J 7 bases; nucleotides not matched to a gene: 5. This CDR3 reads CASSQETGTRNEQFF. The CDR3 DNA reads TGTGCCAGCAGCCAAGAAACCGGGACTAGGAATGAGCAGTTCTTC.

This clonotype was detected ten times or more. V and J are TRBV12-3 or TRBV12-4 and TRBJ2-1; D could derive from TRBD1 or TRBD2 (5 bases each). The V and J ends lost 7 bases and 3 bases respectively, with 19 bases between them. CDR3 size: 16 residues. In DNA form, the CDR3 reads TGTGCCAGCAACCTCCCCCTTGGGGCGGGCTACAATGAGCAGTTCTTC. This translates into CASNLPLGAGYNEQFF.

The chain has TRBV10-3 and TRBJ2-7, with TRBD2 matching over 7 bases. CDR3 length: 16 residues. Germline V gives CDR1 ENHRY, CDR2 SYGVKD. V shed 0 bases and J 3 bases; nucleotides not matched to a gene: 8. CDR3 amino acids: CAISESGLAGNYEQYF. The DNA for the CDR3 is TGTGCCATCAGTGAGTCGGGGTTAGCGGGTAACTACGAGCAGTACTTC.

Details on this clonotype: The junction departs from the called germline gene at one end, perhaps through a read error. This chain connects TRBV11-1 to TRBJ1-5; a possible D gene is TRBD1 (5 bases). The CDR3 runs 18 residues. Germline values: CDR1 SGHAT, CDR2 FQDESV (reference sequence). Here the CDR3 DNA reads TGTGCCAGAAGCTTAGCTAGACCGGGACGGCAAATCAATCAGCCCCAGCATTTT. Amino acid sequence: CARSLARPGRQINQPQHF.

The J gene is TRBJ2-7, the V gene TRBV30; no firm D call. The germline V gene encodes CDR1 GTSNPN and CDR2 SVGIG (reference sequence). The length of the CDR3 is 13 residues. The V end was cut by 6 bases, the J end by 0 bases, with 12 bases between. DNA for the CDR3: TGTGCCTGTCCGGGCGCAGCCTCCTACGAGCAGTACTTC. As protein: CACPGAASYEQYF.

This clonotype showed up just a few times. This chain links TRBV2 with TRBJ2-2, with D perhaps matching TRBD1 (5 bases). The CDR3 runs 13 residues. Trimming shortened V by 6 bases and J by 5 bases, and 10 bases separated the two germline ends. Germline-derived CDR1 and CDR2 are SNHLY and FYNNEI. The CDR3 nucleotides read TGTGCCAGCAGGCTGACAGAGACCGGGGAGCTGTTTTTT. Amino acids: CASRLTETGELFF. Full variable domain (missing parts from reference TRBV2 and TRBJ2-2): EPEVTQTPSHQVTQMGQEVILRCVPISNHLYFYWYRQILGQKVEFLVSFYNNEISEKSEIFDDQFSVERPDGSNFTLKIRSTKLEDSAMYFCASRLTETGELFFGEGSRLTVL.

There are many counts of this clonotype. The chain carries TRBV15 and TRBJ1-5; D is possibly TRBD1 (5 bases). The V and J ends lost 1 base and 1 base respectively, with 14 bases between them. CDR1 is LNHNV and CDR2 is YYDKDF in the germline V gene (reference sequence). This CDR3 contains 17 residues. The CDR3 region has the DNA TGTGCCACCAGCAGAGTAGCCGGAAAGGGGAGCAATCAGCCCCAGCATTTT. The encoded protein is CATSRVAGKGSNQPQHF.

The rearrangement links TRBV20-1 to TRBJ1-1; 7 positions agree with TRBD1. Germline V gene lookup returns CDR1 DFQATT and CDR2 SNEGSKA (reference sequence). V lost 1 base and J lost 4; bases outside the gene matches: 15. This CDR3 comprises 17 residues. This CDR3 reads CSARGINRGGGGTEAFF. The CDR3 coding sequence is TGCAGTGCTAGAGGGATTAACAGGGGCGGCGGGGGCACTGAAGCTTTCTTT.

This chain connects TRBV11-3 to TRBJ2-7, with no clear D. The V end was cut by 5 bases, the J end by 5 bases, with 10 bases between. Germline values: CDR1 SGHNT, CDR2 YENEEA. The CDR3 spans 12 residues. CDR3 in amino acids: CASSKRPNEQYF. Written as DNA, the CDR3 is TGTGCCAGCAGCAAACGTCCAAACGAGCAGTACTTC.

The CDR3: CASRTGRAGELFF. DNA of the CDR3: TGCGCCAGCAGGACAGGGAGGGCCGGGGAGCTGTTTTTT. The rearrangement links TRBV5-1 to TRBJ2-2; D possibly matches TRBD1 or TRBD2 (7 bases each). Germline-derived CDR1 and CDR2 are SGHRS and YFSETQ. The V gene lost 5 bases and the J gene lost 6 bases, with 11 bases spanning the gap. The CDR3 spans 13 residues.

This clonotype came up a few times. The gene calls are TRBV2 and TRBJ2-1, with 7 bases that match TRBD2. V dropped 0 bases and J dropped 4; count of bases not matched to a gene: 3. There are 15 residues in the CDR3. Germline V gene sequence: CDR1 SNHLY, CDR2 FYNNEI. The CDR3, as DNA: TGTGCCAGCAGTGAAGCCCGGGGAGGGTACAATGAGCAGTTCTTC. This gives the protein CASSEARGGYNEQFF.